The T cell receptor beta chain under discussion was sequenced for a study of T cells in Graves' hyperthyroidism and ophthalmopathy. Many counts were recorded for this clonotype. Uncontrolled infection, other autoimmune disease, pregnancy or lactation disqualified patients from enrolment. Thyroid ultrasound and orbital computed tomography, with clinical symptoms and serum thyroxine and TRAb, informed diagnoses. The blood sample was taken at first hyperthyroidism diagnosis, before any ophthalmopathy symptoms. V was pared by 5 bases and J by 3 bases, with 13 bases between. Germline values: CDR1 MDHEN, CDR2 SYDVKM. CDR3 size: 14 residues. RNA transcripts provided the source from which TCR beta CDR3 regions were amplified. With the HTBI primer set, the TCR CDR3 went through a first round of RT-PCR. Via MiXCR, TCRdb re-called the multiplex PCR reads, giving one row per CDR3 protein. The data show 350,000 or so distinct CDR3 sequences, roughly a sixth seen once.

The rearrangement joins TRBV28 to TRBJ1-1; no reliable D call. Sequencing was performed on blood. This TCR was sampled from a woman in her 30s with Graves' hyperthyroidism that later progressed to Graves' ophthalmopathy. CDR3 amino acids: CASSPPGGYTEAFF. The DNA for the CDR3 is TGTGCCAGCAGTCCCCCGGGAGGATACACTGAAGCTTTCTTT.